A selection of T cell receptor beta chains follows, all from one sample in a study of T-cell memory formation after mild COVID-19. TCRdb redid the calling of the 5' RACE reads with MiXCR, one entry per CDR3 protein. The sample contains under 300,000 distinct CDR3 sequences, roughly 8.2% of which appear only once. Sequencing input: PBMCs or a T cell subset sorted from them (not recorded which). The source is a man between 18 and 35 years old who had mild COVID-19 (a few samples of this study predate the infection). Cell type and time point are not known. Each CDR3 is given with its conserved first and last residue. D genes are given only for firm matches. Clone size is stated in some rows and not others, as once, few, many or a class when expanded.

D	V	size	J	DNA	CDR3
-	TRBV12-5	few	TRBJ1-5	TGTGCTAGTGGTTCAACAGGACCAGGGGTTGGGAGCAATCAGCCCCAGCATTTT	CASGSTGPGVGSNQPQHF
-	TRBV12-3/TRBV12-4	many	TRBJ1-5	TGTGCCAGCAGTTCGACCGGGGGGGGCGCGGGGCAGCCCCAGCATTTT	CASSSTGGGAGQPQHF
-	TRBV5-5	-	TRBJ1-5	TGTGCCAGCAGCTTGGCCTGGTGGCTCAATCAGCCCCAGCATTTT	CASSLAWWLNQPQHF
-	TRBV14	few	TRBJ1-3	TGTGCCAGCAGCCCCCGGGACTGGAGCTCTGGAAACACCATATATTTT	CASSPRDWSSGNTIYF
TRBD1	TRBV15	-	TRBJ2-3	TGTGCCACCAGCAGACAACCCCGAGGGGGCGTCGGGGGCACAGATACGCAGTATTTT	CATSRQPRGGVGGTDTQYF
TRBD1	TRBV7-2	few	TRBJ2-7	TGTGCCAGCAGCCTAACAGGGGGATTGTCCTACGAGCAGTACTTC	CASSLTGGLSYEQYF
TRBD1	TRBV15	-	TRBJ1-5	TGTGCCACCAGTCCGAGGGCCCACCCAGCGACGACAGGGGGCAATCAGCCCCAGCATTTT	CATSPRAHPATTGGNQPQHF
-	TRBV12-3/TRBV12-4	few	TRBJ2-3	TGTGCCAGCAGTCCCCCCGGCAGCATAATGGCCGCAGATACGCAGTATTTT	CASSPPGSIMAADTQYF
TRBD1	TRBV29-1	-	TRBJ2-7	TGCAGCGTCATACTCCGGGACAGGGGCTACGAGCAGTACTTC	CSVILRDRGYEQYF
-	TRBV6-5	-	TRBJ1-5	TGTGCCAGCAGTTCTGGGGGGAGACGGCAGCCCCAGCATTTT	CASSSGGRRQPQHF
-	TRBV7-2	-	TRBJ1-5	TGTGCCAGCAGCTTATATGGTCCTAGCAATCAGCCCCAGCATTTT	CASSLYGPSNQPQHF
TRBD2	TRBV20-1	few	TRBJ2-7	TGCAGTGCTACCATTAAAGCGGGGGGAACCTACGAGCAGTACTTC	CSATIKAGGTYEQYF
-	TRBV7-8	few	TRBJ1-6	TGTGCCAGCAGCCGGGGACTCTATAATTCACCCCTCCACTTT	CASSRGLYNSPLHF
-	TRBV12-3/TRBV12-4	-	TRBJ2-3	TGTGCCAGCAGTTTGGGGCTAGTTAGCGCAGATACGCAGTATTTT	CASSLGLVSADTQYF
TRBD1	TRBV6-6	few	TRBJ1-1	TGTGCCAGCAGTCCACAGGGGACAGCTTTCTTT	CASSPQGTAFF
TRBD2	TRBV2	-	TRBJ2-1	TGTGCCAGCAGTTCGCAGGGACTAGCGAGGGAGGGCAATGAGCAGTTCTTC	CASSSQGLAREGNEQFF
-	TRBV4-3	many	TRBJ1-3	TGCGCCAGCAGCCGCCGGAGCCGTAAACGGTTCTCTGGAAACACCATATATTTT	CASSRRSRKRFSGNTIYF
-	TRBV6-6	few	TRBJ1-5	TGTGCCAGCAGTTACGCTCCGGCCGGAAAAAGCAATCAGCCCCAGCATTTT	CASSYAPAGKSNQPQHF
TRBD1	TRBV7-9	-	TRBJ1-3	TGTGCCAGCAGCCTACAGGGGGGTGGAAACACCATATATTTT	CASSLQGGGNTIYF
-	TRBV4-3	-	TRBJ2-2	TGCGCCAGCAGCCGGGGATTGGAATCGGCCACCGGGGAGCTGTTTTTT	CASSRGLESATGELFF
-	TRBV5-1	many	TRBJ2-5	TGCGCCAGCAGCATGATAGTACAAGAGACCCAGTACTTC	CASSMIVQETQYF
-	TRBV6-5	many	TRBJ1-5	TGTGCCAGCAGCCTGGACGGGTATAGCAATCAGCCCCAGCATTTT	CASSLDGYSNQPQHF
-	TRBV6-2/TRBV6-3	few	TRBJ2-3	TGTGCCAGCAGTTACTCTGTCCAGGGCAGGGGCACAGATACGCAGTATTTT	CASSYSVQGRGTDTQYF
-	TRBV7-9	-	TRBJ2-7	TGTGCCAGCAGCTTAGGGTGGGTCCACGAGCAGTACTTC	CASSLGWVHEQYF
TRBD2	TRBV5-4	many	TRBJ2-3	TGTGCCAGCAGACCCGGGACTAGCGGCACAGATACGCAGTATTTT	CASRPGTSGTDTQYF
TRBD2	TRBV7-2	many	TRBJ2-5	TGTGCCAGCAGCTTAGGATCCGTAGCGGGAGAGACCCAGTACTTC	CASSLGSVAGETQYF
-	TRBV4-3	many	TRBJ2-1	TGCGCCAGCAGCGTCAGGGTGGGGGCCTACAATGAGCAGTTCTTC	CASSVRVGAYNEQFF
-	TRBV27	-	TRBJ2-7	TGTGCCAGCGGGGCGGGGAGGCAAGAGCAGTACTTC	CASGAGRQEQYF
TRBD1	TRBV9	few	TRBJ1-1	TGTGCCAGCAGCGTAGTAGGGGAAACAGGGGACGCTGAAGCTTTCTTT	CASSVVGETGDAEAFF
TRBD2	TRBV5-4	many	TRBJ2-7	TGTGCCAGCAGCGCAGCGGGGGGTCTCTCCTACGAGCAGTACTTC	CASSAAGGLSYEQYF
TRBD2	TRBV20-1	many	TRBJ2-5	TGCAGTGCTTCAAAAGCGGGGGGGCCCCAAGAGACCCAGTACTTC	CSASKAGGPQETQYF
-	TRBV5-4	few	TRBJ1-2	TGTGCCAGCAGCTTGGAGGAGGGAGGCGGCTACACCTTC	CASSLEEGGGYTF
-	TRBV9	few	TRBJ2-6	TGTGCCAGCAGCGCCGGAGGGGGTTCTGGGGCCAACGTCCTGACTTTC	CASSAGGGSGANVLTF
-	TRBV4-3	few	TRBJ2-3	TGCGCCAGCAGCCTTCAGTTTACTAGCACAGATACGCAGTATTTT	CASSLQFTSTDTQYF
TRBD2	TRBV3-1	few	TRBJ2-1	TGTGCCAGCAGCCAGGGTAGCGGGGTCTTCTACAATGAGCAGTTCTTC	CASSQGSGVFYNEQFF
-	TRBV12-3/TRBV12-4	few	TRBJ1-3	TGTGCCAGCACGAGGGCCTCTGGAAACACCATATATTTT	CASTRASGNTIYF
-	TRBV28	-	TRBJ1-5	TGTGCCAGCAGTTTACCCCGGGGGGATAGCAATCAGCCCCAGCATTTT	CASSLPRGDSNQPQHF
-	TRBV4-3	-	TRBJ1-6	TGCGCCAGCAGCCAAGATCTAGGAGGGGATAGGCCACCCCTCCACTTT	CASSQDLGGDRPPLHF
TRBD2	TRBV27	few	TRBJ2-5	TGTGCCAGCAGTCCACTGGGACTAGGTGGGACCCAGTACTTC	CASSPLGLGGTQYF
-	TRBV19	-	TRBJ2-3	TGTGCCAGTATTGGACTGAGCACAGATACGCAGTATTTT	CASIGLSTDTQYF
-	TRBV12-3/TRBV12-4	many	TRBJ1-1	TGTGCCAGCAGTTTATGGGACTCTGAAGCTTTCTTT	CASSLWDSEAFF
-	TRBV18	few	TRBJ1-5	TGTGCCAGCTCACCCGGAGGGAGCAATCAGCCCCAGCATTTT	CASSPGGSNQPQHF
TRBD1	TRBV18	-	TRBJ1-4	TGTGCCAGCTCGGTACAGGGGACTAATGAAAAACTGTTTTTT	CASSVQGTNEKLFF
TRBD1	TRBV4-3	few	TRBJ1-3	TGCGCCAGCAGTGACAGGGGGCATGGGGGAAACACCATATATTTT	CASSDRGHGGNTIYF
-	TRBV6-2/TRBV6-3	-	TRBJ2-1	TGTGCCAGCAGTTCCCAGGAGATGGAGCAGTTCTTC	CASSSQEMEQFF
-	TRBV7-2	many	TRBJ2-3	TGTGCCAGCAGCTCAGGGGGGCCGGCAGATACGCAGTATTTT	CASSSGGPADTQYF
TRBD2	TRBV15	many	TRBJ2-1	TGTGCCACCAGCAGACTAGCGGGGGCCGCTAATGAGCAGTTCTTC	CATSRLAGAANEQFF
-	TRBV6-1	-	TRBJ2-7	TGTGCCAGCAGTGAATTGATGGGGGCAGCCTACGAGCAGTACTTC	CASSELMGAAYEQYF
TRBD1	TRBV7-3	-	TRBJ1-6	TGTGCCAGCAGCTCCGGACAGGGAAAATCACCCCTCCACTTT	CASSSGQGKSPLHF
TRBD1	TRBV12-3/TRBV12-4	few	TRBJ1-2	TGTGCCAGCAGGGAACAGGGGGGTGACTATGGCTACACCTTC	CASREQGGDYGYTF
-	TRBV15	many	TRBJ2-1	TGTGCCACCAGCAGAGTCCAGGGGAATGAGCAGTTCTTC	CATSRVQGNEQFF